The 8 T cell receptor beta chains in this list originate from one sample, sequenced in a study of early T cells in non-severe SARS-CoV-2 infection. TCRdb used MiXCR to reprocess the 5' RACE reads, holding one entry per CDR3 protein. The sample lists approximately 18,000 distinct CDR3 sequences; about 4.8% were seen once. Sequences were obtained from whole blood. These receptors were obtained from an adult who was a healthcare worker with PCR-confirmed SARS-CoV-2 infection or an uninfected control (not recorded which).

This clonotype came up many times. The V and J genes are TRBV11-2 and TRBJ2-7; D remains ambiguous. This CDR3 comprises 13 residues. Germline V gene sequence: CDR1 SGHAT, CDR2 FQNNGV. With 6 bases removed from V and 2 bases from J, the gap between germline ends came to 11 bases. CDR3 nucleotide sequence: TGTGCCAGCAGTTCCGGATCCACCTACGAGCAGTACTTC. Translating gives CASSSGSTYEQYF.

In this sample, this clonotype is medium-sized. This chain connects TRBV19 to TRBJ2-1; unclear D gene. Trimming left V 1 base short and J 5 bases short, with 6 bases between. This CDR3 is built from 13 residues. In germline, CDR1 is LNHDA, CDR2 SQIVND (reference sequence). The CDR3 here is CASSIAAHNEQFF. The CDR3 coding sequence is TGTGCCAGTAGTATAGCTGCCCACAATGAGCAGTTCTTC.

In regard to this clonotype: A much bigger clone sits one base away, suggesting this may be a read error. The chain links TRBV6-5 to TRBJ2-1; D is uncertain. Germline-derived CDR1 and CDR2 are MNHEY and SVGAGI. This CDR3 is built from 17 residues. CDR3 amino acids: CASSYLLGGPSYNGQFF. The CDR3 nucleotides read TGTGCCAGCAGTTACCTACTGGGCGGCCCATCCTACAATGGGCAGTTCTTC.

The chain carries TRBV30 and TRBJ2-3; TRBD2 might be the D (5 bases). Trimming pared 0 bases from V and 6 bases from J, leaving 13 bases between. CDR3 size: 14 residues. Per germline, CDR1 GTSNPN and CDR2 SVGIG (reference sequence). The CDR3: CAWSVGLAYDTQYF. The CDR3 bases are TGTGCCTGGAGTGTGGGATTAGCGTATGATACGCAGTATTTT.

This clonotype was observed a handful of times. CDR3 nucleotide sequence: TGCGCCAGCAGCCAAAGGACAGGGGGGGAGAACACCATATATTTT. Its protein is CASSQRTGGENTIYF. The gene calls are TRBV4-1 and TRBJ1-3, with 10 bases aligning to TRBD1. This CDR3 is built from 15 residues. Germline V gives CDR1 MGHRA, CDR2 YSYEKL. V dropped 2 bases and J dropped 7; count of bases not matched to a gene: 5.

This clonotype was recorded at least ten times. The chain's CDR3 is CASSPTSANEQYV. The CDR3 bases are TGTGCCAGCTCACCCACTAGCGCCAACGAGCAGTACGTC. V and J are TRBV18 and TRBJ2-7; the match to TRBD2 covers 7 bases. Trimming took 3 bases from V and 5 from J; bases not matched to a gene: 4. Per the germline V gene, CDR1 is KGHSH and CDR2 is LQKENI. The CDR3 length is 13 residues.

The chain combines TRBV7-8 with TRBJ2-3; D assignment may be TRBD1 or TRBD2 (5 bases each). Germline V gives CDR1 SGHVS, CDR2 FQNEAQ. Trimming removed 5 bases from V and 0 bases from J, with 12 bases in between. This CDR3 region has 15 residues. CDR3 region: CASSPGTASTDTQYF. The CDR3 DNA reads TGTGCCAGCAGCCCCGGGACCGCTAGCACAGATACGCAGTATTTT.

This clonotype was seen ten or more times. This chain links TRBV30 with TRBJ2-1; D may be TRBD1 or TRBD2 (5 bases each). Germline V lookup: CDR1 GTSNPN, CDR2 SVGIG (reference sequence). V dropped 3 bases and J dropped 2 bases, with 11 bases sitting between them. The CDR3 totals 14 residues. The CDR3 loop is CAWRGDGPYNEQFF. The CDR3 region has the DNA TGTGCCTGGAGAGGGGACGGACCCTACAATGAGCAGTTCTTC.